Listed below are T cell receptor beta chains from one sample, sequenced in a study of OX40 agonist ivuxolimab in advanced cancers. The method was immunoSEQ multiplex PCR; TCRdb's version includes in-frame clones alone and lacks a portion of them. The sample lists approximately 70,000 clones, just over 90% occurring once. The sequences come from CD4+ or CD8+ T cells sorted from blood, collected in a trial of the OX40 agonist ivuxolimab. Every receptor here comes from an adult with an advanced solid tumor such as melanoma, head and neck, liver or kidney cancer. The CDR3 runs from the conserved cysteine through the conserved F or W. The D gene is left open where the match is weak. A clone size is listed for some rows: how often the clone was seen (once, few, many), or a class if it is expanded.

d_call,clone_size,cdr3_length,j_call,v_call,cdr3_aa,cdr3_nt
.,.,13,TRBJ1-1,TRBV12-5,CASGLPGYTEAFF,TGTGCTAGTGGTTTACCAGGGTACACTGAAGCTTTCTTT
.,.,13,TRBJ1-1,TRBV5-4,CASSPAMDTEAFF,TGTGCCAGCAGCCCGGCGATGGACACTGAAGCTTTCTTT
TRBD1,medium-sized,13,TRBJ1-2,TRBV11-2,CASSLGTGDGYTF,TGTGCCAGCAGCTTAGGAACAGGGGATGGCTACACCTTC
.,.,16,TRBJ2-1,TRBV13,CASSFTKMSSYNEQFF,TGTGCCAGCAGCTTTACTAAGATGAGCTCCTACAATGAGCAGTTCTTC
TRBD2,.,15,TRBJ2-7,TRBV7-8,CASSSTSGRIYEQYF,TGTGCCAGCAGCTCGACTAGCGGGAGGATCTACGAGCAGTACTTC
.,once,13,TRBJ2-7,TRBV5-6,CASSPRNGDEQYF,TGTGCCAGCAGCCCGCGGAACGGAGACGAGCAGTACTTC
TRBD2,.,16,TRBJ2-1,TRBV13,CASSSAGTSGYNEQFF,TGTGCCAGCAGCTCGGCCGGGACTAGCGGGTACAATGAGCAGTTCTTC
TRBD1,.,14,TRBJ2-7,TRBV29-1,CSVGGTGNSYEQYF,TGCAGCGTTGGGGGGACAGGAAACTCCTACGAGCAGTACTTC
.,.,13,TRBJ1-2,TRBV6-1,CANREGESYGYTF,TGTGCCAACCGTGAGGGGGAGAGCTATGGCTACACCTTC
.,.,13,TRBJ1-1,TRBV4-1,CASSQEGRTEAFF,TGCGCCAGCAGCCAAGAGGGCAGAACTGAAGCTTTCTTT
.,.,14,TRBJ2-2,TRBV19,CASSIQLNTGELFF,TGTGCCAGTAGTATTCAACTGAACACCGGGGAGCTGTTTTTT
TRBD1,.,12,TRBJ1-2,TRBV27,CASSFGTGDLTF,TGTGCCAGCAGTTTCGGGACAGGGGACCTCACCTTC
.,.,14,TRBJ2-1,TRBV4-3,CASSQGSVINEQFF,TGCGCCAGCAGCCAAGGGAGCGTTATCAATGAGCAGTTCTTC
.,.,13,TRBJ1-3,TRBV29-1,CSVEEGNGNTIYF,TGCAGCGTTGAAGAGGGGAATGGAAACACCATATATTTT
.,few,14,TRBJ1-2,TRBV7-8,CASSLKGPGYGYTF,TGTGCCAGCAGCTTAAAAGGGCCTGGCTATGGCTACACCTTC
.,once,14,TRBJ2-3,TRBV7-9,CASSLAGKTDTQYF,TGTGCCAGCAGCTTAGCGGGGAAGACAGATACGCAGTATTTT
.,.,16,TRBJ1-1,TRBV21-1,CASSTTFRDRNTEAFF,TGTGCCAGCAGCACCACCTTCCGGGACAGGAACACTGAAGCTTTCTTT
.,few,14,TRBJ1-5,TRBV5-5,CASSFEGYNQPQHF,TGTGCCAGCAGCTTTGAGGGTTACAATCAGCCCCAGCATTTT
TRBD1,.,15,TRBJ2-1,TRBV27,CASSLSPDRYNEQFF,TGTGCCAGCAGTTTATCCCCGGACAGGTACAATGAGCAGTTCTTC
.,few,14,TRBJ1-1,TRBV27,CASSLTMMNTEAFF,TGTGCCAGCAGTTTAACGATGATGAACACTGAAGCTTTCTTT
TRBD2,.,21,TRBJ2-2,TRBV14,CASSQDPGLAGVISYTGELFF,TGTGCCAGCAGCCAAGATCCGGGACTAGCGGGAGTCATTTCGTACACCGGGGAGCTGTTTTTT
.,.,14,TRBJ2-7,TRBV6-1,CASSHGAGEYEQYF,TGTGCCAGCAGCCATGGGGCAGGGGAGTACGAGCAGTACTTC
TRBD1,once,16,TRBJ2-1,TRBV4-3,CASSQPTGADYNEQFF,TGCGCCAGCAGCCAGCCGACAGGGGCGGACTACAATGAGCAGTTCTTC
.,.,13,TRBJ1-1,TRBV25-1,CASSVQVGTEAFF,TGTGCCAGCAGTGTGCAGGTGGGCACTGAAGCTTTCTTT
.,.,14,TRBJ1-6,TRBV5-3,CASSFQGVPSPLHF,TGTGCCAGCAGCTTTCAGGGAGTCCCTTCACCCCTCCACTTT
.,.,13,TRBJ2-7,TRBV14,CASSPGSFYEQYF,TGTGCCAGCAGCCCCGGCAGCTTCTACGAGCAGTACTTC
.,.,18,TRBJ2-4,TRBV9,CASSVALTQPGGKNIQYF,TGTGCCAGCAGCGTAGCTCTTACACAGCCTGGGGGCAAAAACATTCAGTACTTC
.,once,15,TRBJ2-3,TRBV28,CASSFPSDGTDTQYF,TGTGCCAGCAGTTTCCCTAGCGATGGCACAGATACGCAGTATTTT
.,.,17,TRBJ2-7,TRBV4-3,CASSQERVPALTYEQYF,TGCGCCAGCAGCCAAGAGCGGGTTCCTGCTTTAACCTACGAGCAGTACTTC
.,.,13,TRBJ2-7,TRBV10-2,CASSVRAGYEQYF,TGCGCCAGCAGTGTTCGGGCAGGCTACGAGCAGTACTTC
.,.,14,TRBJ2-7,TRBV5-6,CASSWGEGPYEQYF,TGTGCCAGCAGCTGGGGGGAAGGGCCCTACGAGCAGTACTTC
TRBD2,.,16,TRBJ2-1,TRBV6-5,CASSFVSGGAYNEQFF,TGTGCCAGCAGTTTCGTTAGCGGGGGGGCTTATAATGAGCAGTTCTTC
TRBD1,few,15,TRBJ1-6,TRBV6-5,CASSLAGTVTSPLHF,TGTGCCAGCAGTTTAGCCGGGACAGTGACTTCACCCCTCCACTTT
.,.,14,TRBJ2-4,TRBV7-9,CASSLEVEGNIQYF,TGTGCCAGCAGCTTAGAGGTAGAGGGAAACATTCAGTACTTC
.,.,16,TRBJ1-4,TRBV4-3,CASSHWGVATNEKLFF,TGCGCCAGCAGCCACTGGGGGGTAGCAACTAATGAAAAACTGTTTTTT
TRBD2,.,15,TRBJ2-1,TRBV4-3,CASSRGLGRNNEQFF,TGCGCCAGCAGCCGAGGACTAGGCCGAAACAATGAGCAGTTCTTC
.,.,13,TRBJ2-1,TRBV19,CASSISGGNEQFF,TGTGCCAGTAGTATTAGTGGGGGGAATGAGCAGTTCTTC
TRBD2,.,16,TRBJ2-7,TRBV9,CASSVLGTSGIYEQYF,TGTGCCAGCAGCGTATTAGGGACTAGCGGTATCTACGAGCAGTACTTC
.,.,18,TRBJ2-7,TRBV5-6,CASSLYGEAGPILNEQYF,TGTGCCAGCAGCTTGTATGGTGAGGCAGGACCCATCCTCAACGAGCAGTACTTC
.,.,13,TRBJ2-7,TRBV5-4,CASSWDGTYEQYF,TGTGCCAGCAGCTGGGACGGAACCTACGAGCAGTACTTC
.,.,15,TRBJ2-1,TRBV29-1,CSVETGKSSYNEQFF,TGCAGCGTTGAAACAGGGAAAAGCTCCTACAATGAGCAGTTCTTC
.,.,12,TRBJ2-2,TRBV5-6,CASSPYTGELFF,TGTGCCAGCAGCCCCTACACCGGGGAGCTGTTTTTT
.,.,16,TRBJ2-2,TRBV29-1,CSVEYGGMVGTGELFF,TGCAGCGTTGAATATGGGGGAATGGTTGGCACCGGGGAGCTGTTTTTT
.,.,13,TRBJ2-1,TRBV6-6,CAIAMYPYNEQFF,TGTGCCATCGCCATGTATCCCTACAATGAGCAGTTCTTC
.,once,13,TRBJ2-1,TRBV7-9,CASSTLGYNEQFF,TGTGCCAGCAGCACTCTGGGATACAATGAGCAGTTCTTC
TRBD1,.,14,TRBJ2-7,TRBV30,CAWSGDRGFGEQYF,TGTGCCTGGAGTGGGGACAGGGGATTTGGGGAGCAGTACTTC
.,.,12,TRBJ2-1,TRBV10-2,CASTPGSGEQFF,TGCGCCAGCACCCCAGGGTCCGGTGAGCAGTTCTTC
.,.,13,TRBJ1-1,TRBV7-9,CASSQGGGTEAFF,TGTGCCAGCAGCCAAGGAGGGGGCACTGAAGCTTTCTTT
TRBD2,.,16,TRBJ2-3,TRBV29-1,CSATSGRRGSTDTQYF,TGCAGCGCTACTAGCGGGAGAAGGGGAAGCACAGATACGCAGTATTTT
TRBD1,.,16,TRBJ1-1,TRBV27,CASSDFPTGVGTEAFF,TGTGCCAGCAGCGATTTCCCGACAGGGGTGGGCACTGAAGCTTTCTTT